This T cell receptor beta chain was identified in a study of blood T cells in healthy people across ages. This clonotype was seen more than once but under ten times. Per the germline V gene, CDR1 is SGHVS and CDR2 is FQNEAQ. CDR3 length: 15 residues. With V trimmed by 3 bases and J by 5 bases, 3 bases remained unmatched. Isolating PBMCs gave at least 6.5 million of these cells per sample. For the second PCR, which ran for roughly 6 to 12 cycles, a sample-barcoded 5' primer and a J-beta primer mix were used. A tag from a template-switch adaptor with 12 random nucleotides marked each cDNA molecule. TCRdb re-called the 5' RACE reads through MiXCR, storing one row per CDR3 protein. The sample records around 700,000 distinct CDR3 sequences, 20% to 30% being singletons. This sample also belongs to another study, concerning T cells of mothers and their children. From that report: Random nucleotides (2-4) and sample barcodes were added by the M1S primer used in the second PCR.

This clonotype was sampled from a boy aged 5-17 years in good health. The specimen sequenced was blood. The V call is TRBV7-8, the J call TRBJ2-2; 10 positions match TRBD2. The CDR3 bases are TGTGCCAGCAGCTTGGGACTAGCGCGTACCGGGGAGCTGTTTTTT. This codes for CASSLGLARTGELFF.